This TCR beta chain was identified in a study of OX40 agonist ivuxolimab in advanced cancers. Broadly, across the study: Ivuxolimab, which targeted the costimulatory receptor OX40 (CD134), was an agonistic, fully human IgG2 monoclonal antibody. Intravenous ivuxolimab was administered to patients every 2 weeks at six dose levels: 0.01, 0.1, 0.3, 1.5, 3 and 10 mg/kg. The paper describes the monotherapy dose-escalation part (N of about 52 patients) of the phase I trial of ivuxolimab. A male proportion of 82.7% and a mean age of approximately 62 years, ranging from roughly 23 to 90, were recorded for the dose-escalation cohort. Prior anti-PD-1, anti-PD-L1 or anti-CTLA-4 therapy was permitted, and about two fifths of dose-escalation patients had received checkpoint inhibitors. Partial responses were achieved by three dose-escalation patients, of whom one had hepatocellular carcinoma and two had cutaneous melanoma. Of the approximately 54 dose-escalation patients, hepatocellular carcinoma was present in about 20, melanoma in roughly 15, renal cell carcinoma in 9 and head and neck cancer in 9. The point of sequencing TCRbeta in the periphery was to test whether ivuxolimab changed TCR sequence diversity and drove clonal T-cell expansion.

For sequencing of the TCRbeta CDR3 region, genomic DNA was extracted from the sorted cells. TCRbeta CDR3 regions were sequenced using the immunoSEQ Assay. TCRdb took over this immuneACCESS table, retaining in-frame rearrangements with V and J assigned. Such tables are incomplete; in checked studies, under half of the missing clones stem from an unresolved V gene, and the remainder is unexplained. The sample table holds tens of thousands of clones, of which around 90% were seen once. 2.6% of the sample is in the top ten clones. The trial excluded patients who had a history of autoimmune disease or who were on systemic immunosuppression. Peripheral blood for TCR sequencing was collected from all dose cohorts at baseline, on cycle 4 day 1, and on cycle 7 day 1. Samples came from an open-label, multicenter, first-in-human phase I dose-escalation trial of ivuxolimab. The trial enrolled adults with locally advanced or metastatic head and neck squamous cell, hepatocellular, melanoma or renal cell carcinoma. Before TCR sequencing, CD4+ T cells and CD8+ T cells were sorted from peripheral blood as separate populations.

Points the paper makes about the study in general: In partial responders in the 0.1-3.0 mg/kg groups, normalized peripheral clonal expansion was found to be among the lowest, especially among CD8+ T cells. Clonal expansion of both CD4+ and CD8+ blood T cells was observed from baseline to week 6 at doses 0.1 to 3.0 mg/kg. Antigen specificity was not determined for the clonally expanded peripheral T cells. Low levels of normalized T-cell clonal expansion were also shown by some nonresponding patients. After ivuxolimab, CD8+ T cells had more expanded clones than CD4+ T cells on average.

With respect to this clone: What antigen it recognizes has not been identified. The input lacks base qualities; no much larger clone sits a single base away.

Per the germline V gene, MNHNS is the CDR1 and SASEGT is the CDR2. V has 4 bases trimmed and J has 6 bases trimmed; junction bases matching no gene number 15. Counted from cysteine to phenylalanine, this CDR3 has 18 amino acids. The CDR3 DNA has 54 bases and is translated from base 1. The origin of this receptor is an adult with an advanced solid tumor such as melanoma, head and neck, liver or kidney cancer. The chain was built from TRBV6-1 and TRBJ2-2; 9 central nucleotides agree with TRBD2. The specimen comprised CD4+ or CD8+ T cells sorted from blood, sampled in a trial of the OX40 agonist ivuxolimab. The DNA reads as follows: TGTGCCAGCAGTGCCCAGACGTCAGCGGGAGGACTTCCCGGGGAGCTGTTTTTT. It translates to CASSAQTSAGGLPGELFF.